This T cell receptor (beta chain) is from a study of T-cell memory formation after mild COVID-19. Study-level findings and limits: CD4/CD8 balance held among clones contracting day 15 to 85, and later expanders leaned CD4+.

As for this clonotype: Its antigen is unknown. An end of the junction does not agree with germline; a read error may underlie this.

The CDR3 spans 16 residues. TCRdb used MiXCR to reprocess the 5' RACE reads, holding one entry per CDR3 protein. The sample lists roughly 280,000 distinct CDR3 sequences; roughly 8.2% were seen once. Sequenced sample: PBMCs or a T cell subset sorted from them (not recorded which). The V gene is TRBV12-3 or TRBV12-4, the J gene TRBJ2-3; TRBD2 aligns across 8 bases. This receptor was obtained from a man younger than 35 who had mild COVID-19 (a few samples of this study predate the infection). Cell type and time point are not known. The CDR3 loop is CASSGATSGRTHTQYF. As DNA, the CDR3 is TGTGCCAGCAGTGGGGCTACTAGCGGACGCACACATACGCAGTATTTT.